This note documents a single T cell receptor (beta chain) sequence. This CDR3 spans 13 amino acids. Germline assignment: CDR1 LGHNT and CDR2 FRNRAP. Assay: immunoSEQ multiplex PCR; the TCRdb copy retains only in-frame clones and omits some. The sample has about 660,000 clones; around 87% are singletons. The data were obtained in a study of shared T cell receptors in the human thymus. These records were also assigned to another study, of human thymus T cells. This second report adds: All donors were healthy Finnish infants who were undergoing corrective surgery to treat congenital heart defects. The thymus tissue came from resections taken during corrective heart surgery. Related studies noted strongly shared thymic repertoires across unrelated people.

The chain recombines TRBV12-5 with TRBJ2-5; TRBD2 agrees at 11 bases. What was sequenced was thymocytes. This receptor was obtained from a boy under three years old with a congenital heart defect. This CDR3 is CVAFSGREETQYF. The CDR3 DNA follows: TGTGTCGCTTTTAGCGGGAGGGAAGAGACCCAGTACTTC.